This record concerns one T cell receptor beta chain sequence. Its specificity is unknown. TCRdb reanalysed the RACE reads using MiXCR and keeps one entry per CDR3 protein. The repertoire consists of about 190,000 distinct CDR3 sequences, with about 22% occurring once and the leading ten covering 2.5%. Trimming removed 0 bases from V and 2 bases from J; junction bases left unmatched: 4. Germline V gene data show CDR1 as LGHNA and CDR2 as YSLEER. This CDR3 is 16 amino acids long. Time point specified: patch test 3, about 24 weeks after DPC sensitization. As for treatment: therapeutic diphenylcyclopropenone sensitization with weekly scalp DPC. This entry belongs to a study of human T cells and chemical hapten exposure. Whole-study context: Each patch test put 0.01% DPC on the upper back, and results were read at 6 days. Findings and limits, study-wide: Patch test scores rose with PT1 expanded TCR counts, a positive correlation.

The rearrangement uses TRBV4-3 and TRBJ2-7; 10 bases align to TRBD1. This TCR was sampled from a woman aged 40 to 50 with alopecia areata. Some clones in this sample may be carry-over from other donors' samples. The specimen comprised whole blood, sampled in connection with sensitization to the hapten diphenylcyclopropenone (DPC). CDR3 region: CASSQETGTGAYEQYF. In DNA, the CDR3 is TGCGCCAGCAGCCAAGAAACCGGGACAGGGGCCTACGAGCAGTACTTC.